The 21 T cell receptor beta chains listed next were all sequenced from one sample in a study of blood T cell repertoires in COVID-19. Data came from immunoSEQ multiplex PCR; TCRdb stores just in-frame clones and leaves some out. Found here are more than 150,000 clones, roughly nine tenths of them singletons; the top ten hold around 7%. The specimen sequenced was peripheral blood. The receptors stem from a man aged 40-55 years with acute or convalescent COVID-19.

The V gene is TRBV12-3 or TRBV12-4, the J gene TRBJ1-2; the D is unclear. V lost 7 bases to trimming and J lost 8 bases, with 17 bases between them. The CDR3 loop spans 13 amino acids. The CDR3 protein is CASTQAGHRGYTF. The CDR3 nucleotides are TGTGCCAGCACCCAGGCCGGTCATAGAGGCTACACCTTC.

The chain links TRBV5-1 to TRBJ2-3; 13 nucleotides agree with TRBD2. This CDR3 comprises 18 residues. V shed 4 bases, J shed 0 bases, and the junction held 8 bases outside the gene matches. In germline, CDR1 is SGHRS, CDR2 YFSETQ. The CDR3 is CASSPTSGGRPSTDTQYF. CDR3 nucleotide sequence: TGCGCCAGCAGCCCGACTAGCGGGGGGCGCCCTAGCACAGATACGCAGTATTTT.

The rearrangement joins TRBV7-2 to TRBJ2-3; TRBD1 matches at 7 bases. The J segment lost 2 bases and the V segment lost 5 bases, leaving 7 bases of the junction unmatched. The CDR3 runs to 15 residues. Germline V gene data show CDR1 as SGHTA and CDR2 as FQGNSA. For the CDR3, the DNA is TGTGCCAGCAGCGGAAGGACAGGATACACAGATACGCAGTATTTT. It is translated as CASSGRTGYTDTQYF. Supplemented by reference TRBV7-2 and TRBJ2-3, the full variable domain reads GAGVSQSPSNKVTEKGKDVELRCDPISGHTALYWYRQSLGQGLEFLIYFQGNSAPDKSGLPSDRFSAERTGGSVSTLTIQRTQQEDSAVYLCASSGRTGYTDTQYFGPGTRLTVL.

The CDR3 nucleotides are TGTGCCAGCAGCCTAGTCCGGGACAGGCTTGTGGGCAATCAGCCCCAGCATTTT. The encoded protein is CASSLVRDRLVGNQPQHF. This sequence joins TRBV6-2 or TRBV6-3 and TRBJ1-5; 8 positions match TRBD1. Germline assignment: CDR1 MNHEY and CDR2 SVGEGT. The CDR3 spans 18 residues. V was pared by 6 bases and J by 2 bases, with 15 bases of the junction left unmatched.

The CDR3 coding sequence is TGTGCCACCAGTGATTCAGCGCAGGGGAGCAATCAGCCCCAGCATTTT. This codes for CATSDSAQGSNQPQHF. The chain has TRBV24-1 and TRBJ1-5; maybe TRBD1 (6 bases). The CDR3 is 16 residues long. Trimming pared 2 bases from V and 1 base from J, leaving 11 bases between. Germline CDR1 is KGHDR and CDR2 is SFDVKD.

This clone showed up just once. The rearrangement uses TRBV19 and TRBJ2-5; possibly TRBD2 for D (6 bases). Trimming shortened V by 6 bases and J by 6 bases, and 11 bases separated the two germline ends. The CDR3 length is 12 residues. The germline gives CDR1 LNHDA, CDR2 SQIVND (reference sequence). The CDR3: CASRGGGQTQYF. DNA for the CDR3: TGTGCCAGTAGGGGAGGCGGCCAGACCCAGTACTTC.

Only one count was recorded for this clone. The V call is TRBV30, the J call TRBJ1-6; 8 bases are a match to TRBD1. CDR1 is GTSNPN and CDR2 is SVGIG in the germline V gene (reference sequence). Trimming cost V 2 bases and J 8 bases; bases outside gene matches: 2. The CDR3 extends over 13 amino acids. The CDR3 sequence is CAWSNRGDSPLHF. The CDR3, as DNA: TGTGCCTGGAGTAACAGGGGGGATTCACCCCTCCACTTT.

V gene TRBV29-1 combines with J gene TRBJ2-7; weak D call: TRBD2 (5 bases). From germline, CDR1 is SQVTM and CDR2 ANQGSEA. The V gene lost 4 bases and the J gene lost 5 bases, with 12 bases spanning the gap. There are 12 residues in the CDR3. Here the CDR3 reads CSVARVGDEQYF. The CDR3, as DNA: TGCAGCGTTGCGAGGGTTGGCGACGAGCAGTACTTC.

V usage is TRBV7-9 and J usage is TRBJ2-7; the match to TRBD1 covers 8 bases. J gave up 7 bases and V 0 bases, and 8 bases lay outside the gene matches. Germline V CDR1 and CDR2: SEHNR, FQNEAQ (reference sequence). This CDR3 region has 15 residues. The CDR3: CASSLARQGTGEQYF. Here the CDR3 DNA reads TGTGCCAGCAGCTTAGCGAGACAGGGGACCGGGGAGCAGTACTTC.

The chain couples TRBV5-1 to TRBJ2-7, with TRBD2 matching 7 bases. With V trimmed by 3 bases and J by 4 bases, 16 bases remained unmatched. CDR1 SGHRS and CDR2 YFSETQ come from the germline V gene. The CDR3 runs to 17 residues. CDR3 sequence: CASSSSFSRLAAYEQYF. The CDR3 DNA sequence: TGCGCCAGCAGCTCTTCGTTCAGTAGGCTAGCGGCGTACGAGCAGTACTTC. Drawing the rest from reference TRBV5-1 and TRBJ2-7, the complete variable domain is KAGVTQTPRYLIKTRGQQVTLSCSPISGHRSVSWYQQTPGQGLQFLFEYFSETQRNKGNFPGRFSGRQFSNSRSEMNVSTLELGDSALYLCASSSSFSRLAAYEQYFGPGTRLTVT.

The chain employs TRBV4-2 and TRBJ2-5; 8 bases are shared with TRBD2. Germline V CDR1 and CDR2: LGHNA, YNFKEQ. The V segment lost 0 bases and the J segment 5 bases; nucleotides outside the gene matches: 8. This CDR3 is 16 amino acids long. This CDR3 reads CASSQDTAGGDETQYF. CDR3 nucleotide sequence: TGTGCCAGCAGCCAAGATACGGCGGGGGGTGACGAGACCCAGTACTTC.

The chain recombines TRBV7-9 with TRBJ1-2; D possibly corresponds to TRBD1 (5 bases). This CDR3 comprises 15 residues. V was shortened by 4 bases and J by 2 bases, with 14 bases between the two germline ends. The germline gives CDR1 SEHNR, CDR2 FQNEAQ (reference sequence). In nucleotides, the CDR3 is TGTGCCAGCAGCTCGACAGTAGGGCCGAACTATGGCTACACCTTC. Translating gives CASSSTVGPNYGYTF.

A single count supports this clone. The chain links TRBV2 to TRBJ2-7, with a possible D match to TRBD2 (7 bases). V gave up 7 bases and J gave up 3 bases, with 13 bases separating them. The CDR3 spans 13 residues. The germline V gene encodes CDR1 SNHLY and CDR2 FYNNEI. In DNA form, the CDR3 reads TGTGCCAGCAATGCGGGGGCCAGCTACGAGCAGTACTTC. Translating gives CASNAGASYEQYF.

The genes are TRBV28 and TRBJ2-7, with 8 nucleotides matching TRBD2. Looked up from germline, CDR1 is MDHEN and CDR2 is SYDVKM. CDR3 size: 14 residues. V dropped 6 bases and J dropped 7; count of bases not matched to a gene: 11. Here the CDR3 reads CASSSLGGVREQYF. In DNA, the CDR3 is TGTGCCAGCAGCTCCCTCGGGGGGGTGAGGGAGCAGTACTTC.

The sample holds one count of this clone. This chain connects TRBV19 to TRBJ1-5, with 7 bases that match TRBD1. This CDR3 contains 17 residues. Per the germline V gene, CDR1 is LNHDA and CDR2 is SQIVND (reference sequence). The trim removed 4 bases at V and 6 bases at J, leaving 15 bases unmatched. CDR3 nucleotides: TGTGCCAGTAGTAGGAGTATGTTCGACAGGGTGGTTCAGCCCCAGCATTTT. It yields the protein CASSRSMFDRVVQPQHF.

This sequence joins TRBV4-3 and TRBJ2-3, with 9 bases lining up with TRBD2. Germline loops: CDR1 LGHNA, CDR2 YSLEER. CDR3 size: 19 residues. V shed 0 bases, J shed 0 bases, and the junction held 10 bases outside the gene matches. CDR3 loop: CASSQDLSLAGTSTDTQYF. The CDR3 coding sequence is TGCGCCAGCAGCCAAGATCTTTCCCTAGCGGGGACTAGCACAGATACGCAGTATTTT.

The chain has TRBV7-8 and TRBJ1-2; D not certain. CDR1 is SGHVS, CDR2 FQNEAQ, per germline. This CDR3 is built from 15 residues. Trimming pared 1 base from V and 0 bases from J, leaving 9 bases between. CDR3 bases: TGTGCCAGCAGCTTAGATGTGTTAGCTAACTATGGCTACACCTTC. Protein sequence: CASSLDVLANYGYTF.

The chain links TRBV13 to TRBJ2-7, with 7 bases identical to TRBD1. Germline V CDR1 and CDR2: PRHDT, FYEKMQ (reference sequence). The length of the CDR3 is 13 residues. Trimming removed 5 bases from V and 3 bases from J; junction bases left unmatched: 4. In nucleotides, the CDR3 is TGTGCCAGCAGCGTCTACAGGGGCTACGAGCAGTACTTC. This translates into CASSVYRGYEQYF.

This clone occurred a few times. J is TRBJ1-2 and V is TRBV6-2 or TRBV6-3; D remains ambiguous. The CDR3 is 13 amino acids. Germline assignment: CDR1 MNHEY and CDR2 SVGEGT. The ends were cut back, 5 bases at V and 4 bases at J, with 11 bases in the middle. CDR3 sequence: CASSNQEFYGYTF. The CDR3, as DNA: TGTGCCAGCAGTAACCAAGAGTTCTATGGCTACACCTTC.

The chain uses TRBV25-1 and TRBJ2-5, with D possibly being TRBD2 (7 bases). The CDR3 runs to 15 residues. From germline, CDR1 is MGHDK and CDR2 SYGVNS. Trimming removed 7 bases from V and 5 bases from J, with 20 bases in between. The CDR3 spells CASTPLAGAGETQYF. The CDR3 nucleotides are TGTGCCAGCACCCCGCTGGCGGGGGCCGGGGAGACCCAGTACTTC.

The J gene is TRBJ2-6, the V gene TRBV6-1, with D maybe TRBD1 (6 bases). Trimming took 4 bases from V and 2 from J, leaving 12 bases between them. The CDR3 is 16 amino acids. Germline V lookup: CDR1 MNHNS, CDR2 SASEGT. CDR3 bases: TGTGCCAGCAGTGTAACAGGGAACACTGGGGCCAACGTCCTGACTTTC. This gives the protein CASSVTGNTGANVLTF.